The following is a TCR beta chain sequence with its context. Its antigen is not yet known. Base qualities are not provided; no much larger clone lies one nucleotide away. This sample is part of a study of technical replicates of blood from a handful of donors (dated by TCRdb to about 2017). The library was built by means of the immunoSEQ multiplex PCR assay. Held by TCRdb, this immuneACCESS table contains in-frame sequences only and omits some clones. Under half of the omission traces to an unresolved V gene where checked; the cause of the rest is unknown. The sample yields 90,000 to 100,000 clones; about 95% were counted once. The ten largest clonotypes hold 0.3% to 0.35% of the sample. The CDR3, cysteine through phenylalanine, is 15 amino acids long. Just the 45-base CDR3 DNA is kept, in frame starting at base 1. CDR1 MNHEY and CDR2 SVGAGI are derived from the germline V gene. V is shortened by 2 bases, J by 4 bases, and the region joining them spans 12 bases.

The chain uses TRBV6-5 and TRBJ1-3; the best D guess is TRBD1, with 6 bases matching. Specimen: T cells isolated from PBMCs. The TCR comes from a human donor in good health. CDR3 protein: CASSYLGDMGNTIYF. The nucleotide sequence reads as follows: TGTGCCAGCAGTTACCTAGGGGACATGGGAAACACCATATATTTT.